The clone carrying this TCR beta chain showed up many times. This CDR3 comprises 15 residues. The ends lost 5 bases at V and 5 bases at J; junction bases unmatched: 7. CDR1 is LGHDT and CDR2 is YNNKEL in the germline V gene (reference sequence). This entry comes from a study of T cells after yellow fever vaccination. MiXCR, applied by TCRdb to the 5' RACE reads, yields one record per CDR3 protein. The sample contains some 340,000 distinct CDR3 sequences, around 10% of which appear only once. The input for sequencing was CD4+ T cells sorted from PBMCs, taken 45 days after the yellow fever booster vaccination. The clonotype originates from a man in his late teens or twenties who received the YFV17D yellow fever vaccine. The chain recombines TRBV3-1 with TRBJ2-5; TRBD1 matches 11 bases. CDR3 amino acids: CASSLGQGARETQYF. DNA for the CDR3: TGTGCCAGCAGCTTAGGACAGGGGGCGAGGGAGACCCAGTACTTC.